The T cell receptor beta chain under discussion was sequenced for a study of blood T cell repertoires in COVID-19. The wider study: Donors in the United States, Italy and Spain gave samples during acute or convalescent COVID-19.

The germline CDR1 and CDR2 sequences are MGHRA and YSYEKL. The V gene end was trimmed by 3 bases and the J gene end by 0 bases; junction bases not matched to a gene: 5. This CDR3 spans 15 amino acids. The method was immunoSEQ multiplex PCR; TCRdb's version includes in-frame clones alone and lacks a portion of them. Seen here are about 98,000 clones, over 85% observed once, and the top ten hold more than 1.5%. This receptor was identified in a woman aged 50 to 60 with COVID-19, enrolled during active disease. The rearrangement joins TRBV4-1 to TRBJ2-7, with TRBD1 matching over 7 bases. Sequencing used peripheral blood. The CDR3: CASSHPGQSSYEQYF. The CDR3 DNA is TGCGCCAGCAGCCATCCGGGACAGAGCTCCTACGAGCAGTACTTC.